These T cell receptor beta chains were read from a single sample in a study of shared clonotypes between healthy human individuals. Clones were read by immunoSEQ multiplex PCR, and TCRdb kept only the in-frame ones, dropping some. The table includes more than 500,000 clones, about 96% detected once. The source material was naive CD4+ T cells sorted from blood. The origin of the receptors is a woman aged 30 to 39 in good health. Both conserved end residues are part of each CDR3. Fields, in order: D gene, J gene, clone size, V gene, CDR3 protein, CDR3 DNA. D genes are given only for firm matches. Only some rows state a clone size, as once, few, many or a class for expanded clones.

- TRBJ1-5 once TRBV28 CASSFGSRPQHF TGTGCCAGCAGTTTTGGCTCTCGGCCCCAGCATTTT
- TRBJ2-2 - TRBV18 CASSPLPGPRNTGELFF TGTGCCAGCTCACCATTGCCAGGACCTAGGAACACCGGGGAGCTGTTTTTT
TRBD1 TRBJ1-5 - TRBV28 CASTFRPKRDRGGYSNQPQHF TGTGCCAGCACCTTTCGCCCTAAGCGGGACAGGGGCGGATATAGCAATCAGCCCCAGCATTTT
TRBD1 TRBJ2-7 - TRBV2 CASTDRDHEQYF TGTGCCAGCACCGACAGGGACCACGAGCAGTACTTC
TRBD2 TRBJ2-1 - TRBV7-8 CASSSPLSVAGDNEQFF TGTGCCAGCAGCTCGCCGTTGTCGGTAGCGGGAGACAATGAGCAGTTCTTC
TRBD1 TRBJ2-2 - TRBV18 CASSPGQGSPGELFF TGTGCCAGCTCACCCGGACAGGGGAGCCCCGGGGAGCTGTTTTTT
TRBD2 TRBJ2-2 - TRBV5-1 CASSLMWLAGVHGELFF TGCGCCAGCAGCTTGATGTGGCTAGCGGGAGTCCACGGGGAGCTGTTTTTT
- TRBJ1-1 - TRBV19 CASSSSEGTPAVTEAFF TGTGCCAGTAGTAGTTCCGAGGGCACCCCGGCGGTTACTGAAGCTTTCTTT
TRBD1 TRBJ2-4 - TRBV7-8 CASSRDRVGKNIQYF TGTGCCAGCAGCCGCGACAGGGTCGGCAAAAACATTCAGTACTTC
TRBD2 TRBJ2-7 - TRBV28 CALSGGRFREQYF TGTGCACTATCGGGAGGGCGTTTCCGCGAGCAGTACTTC
- TRBJ1-3 - TRBV29-1 CSVAVAGWGNTIYF TGCAGCGTTGCTGTCGCAGGGTGGGGAAACACCATATATTTT
TRBD1 TRBJ1-1 - TRBV19 CASSKTGAVVNTEAFF TGTGCCAGTAGTAAAACAGGGGCCGTTGTGAACACTGAAGCTTTCTTT
- TRBJ2-3 once TRBV2 CASSDRGNEADTQYF TGTGCCAGCAGTGATAGGGGAAATGAGGCAGATACGCAGTATTTT
- TRBJ2-1 - TRBV5-1 CASSLVWGSSYNEQFF TGCGCCAGCAGCTTGGTATGGGGGTCCTCCTACAATGAGCAGTTCTTC
TRBD1 TRBJ2-2 - TRBV5-1 CASSPGQDVTGELFF TGCGCCAGCAGCCCGGGACAGGATGTCACCGGGGAGCTGTTTTTT
- TRBJ1-2 - TRBV5-1 CASSFAQGGSFYRLSYTF TGCGCCAGCAGCTTTGCACAAGGCGGGAGTTTTTATCGCTTGAGCTACACCTTC
- TRBJ2-7 - TRBV5-1 CASSLVQAPYEQYF TGCGCCAGCAGCTTGGTCCAGGCCCCCTACGAGCAGTACTTC
TRBD2 TRBJ2-5 - TRBV28 CASSFRQALAGETQYF TGTGCCAGCAGTTTTCGACAGGCCCTAGCGGGAGAGACCCAGTACTTC
- TRBJ1-2 - TRBV18 CASSPPGHGYTF TGTGCCAGCTCACCACCGGGACATGGCTACACCTTC
- TRBJ2-2 - TRBV5-6 CASSRTVADGELFF TGTGCCAGCAGCCGAACGGTCGCAGACGGGGAGCTGTTTTTT
- TRBJ2-7 - TRBV19 CASSRRGGGVYEQYF TGTGCCAGTAGTCGCAGAGGGGGAGGGGTCTACGAGCAGTACTTC
- TRBJ2-5 - TRBV6-1 CASSANTGAQETQYF TGTGCCAGCAGTGCAAATACAGGAGCCCAAGAGACCCAGTACTTC
- TRBJ2-7 - TRBV6-5 CASSYHGTGHTYEQYF TGTGCCAGCAGTTACCATGGGACCGGCCATACCTACGAGCAGTACTTC
- TRBJ2-7 - TRBV19 CASSDRDTERYEQYF TGTGCCAGTAGTGACCGGGACACCGAAAGATACGAGCAGTACTTC
- TRBJ2-7 - TRBV28 CASSLAPAYREQYF TGTGCCAGCAGTTTAGCACCAGCTTACCGCGAGCAGTACTTC
- TRBJ2-1 - TRBV28 CAAVNRNEQFF TGTGCCGCGGTAAATAGGAATGAGCAGTTCTTC
TRBD1 TRBJ2-7 - TRBV7-8 CASSLGQGNEQYF TGTGCCAGCAGCTTGGGACAGGGAAACGAGCAGTACTTC
TRBD2 TRBJ2-5 - TRBV11-2 CASSSLRAGVGETQYF TGTGCCAGCAGCTCTCTTCGGGCGGGAGTCGGAGAGACCCAGTACTTC
TRBD1 TRBJ1-5 - TRBV2 CASNRGSNQPQHF TGTGCCAGCAACAGGGGTAGCAATCAGCCCCAGCATTTT
- TRBJ2-5 - TRBV6-1 CASSGQVWQETQYF TGTGCCAGCAGTGGGCAGGTTTGGCAAGAGACCCAGTACTTC
TRBD2 TRBJ2-1 - TRBV2 CASSELLAGVEEQFF TGTGCCAGCAGTGAATTGCTAGCGGGAGTTGAGGAGCAGTTCTTC
- TRBJ1-1 - TRBV7-9 CASSSDSNTEAFF TGTGCCAGCAGCTCGGACAGTAACACTGAAGCTTTCTTT
- TRBJ1-5 - TRBV28 CASSFADQPQHF TGTGCCAGCAGTTTCGCGGATCAGCCCCAGCATTTT
TRBD1 TRBJ1-1 - TRBV11-3 CASSSTGETEAFF TGTGCCAGCAGTTCGACAGGGGAGACTGAAGCTTTCTTT
- TRBJ2-7 - TRBV6-5 CASKQVARYTYEQYF TGTGCCAGCAAGCAGGTAGCCCGATACACCTACGAGCAGTACTTC
- TRBJ1-2 - TRBV28 CASSLINYGYTF TGTGCCAGCAGTTTAATCAACTATGGCTACACCTTC
- TRBJ2-2 - TRBV7-8 CASQPGELFF TGTGCCAGCCAACCCGGGGAGCTGTTTTTT
TRBD1 TRBJ2-7 - TRBV5-4 CASSFAPGQPSYEQYF TGTGCCAGCAGCTTCGCCCCGGGACAGCCCTCCTACGAGCAGTACTTC
- TRBJ2-6 - TRBV28 CASNKGGSGANVLTF TGTGCCAGCAATAAAGGGGGGTCTGGGGCCAACGTCCTGACTTTC
- TRBJ2-7 - TRBV27 CASSYHSSHEQYF TGTGCCAGCAGTTATCACAGCTCCCACGAGCAGTACTTC
- TRBJ2-7 - TRBV2 CASSEGGGMGYEQYF TGTGCCAGCAGTGAAGGGGGCGGGATGGGCTACGAGCAGTACTTC
TRBD1 TRBJ2-7 - TRBV6-5 CASRDRMGEQYF TGTGCCAGCAGGGACAGGATGGGGGAGCAGTACTTC
TRBD2 TRBJ2-7 - TRBV28 CASSLQLAGGSYEQYF TGTGCCAGCAGTTTGCAACTAGCGGGAGGTTCCTACGAGCAGTACTTC
TRBD2 TRBJ2-5 - TRBV28 CASSSLGLAGGRGGETQYF TGTGCCAGCAGTTCCCTTGGACTAGCGGGAGGGCGGGGTGGAGAGACCCAGTACTTC
- TRBJ1-4 - TRBV18 CASSPRTEHNEKLFF TGTGCCAGCTCACCCAGGACAGAGCACAATGAAAAACTGTTTTTT
- TRBJ1-1 - TRBV28 CASSFWVGFLGNTEAFF TGTGCCAGCAGTTTTTGGGTGGGTTTTCTAGGGAACACTGAAGCTTTCTTT
- TRBJ2-5 - TRBV27 CASSLARTPETQYF TGTGCCAGCAGTTTAGCGAGGACCCCAGAGACCCAGTACTTC
- TRBJ1-2 - TRBV11-2 CASSFYTGYYGYTF TGTGCCAGCAGCTTCTACACGGGATACTATGGCTACACCTTC
- TRBJ1-1 - TRBV7-2 CASSLGVDGNTEAFF TGTGCCAGCAGCTTAGGGGTTGACGGCAACACTGAAGCTTTCTTT
TRBD2 TRBJ2-2 - TRBV19 CASSSGLAGGRLDTGELFF TGTGCCAGTAGTAGCGGACTAGCGGGAGGCCGTTTGGACACCGGGGAGCTGTTTTTT
- TRBJ1-5 - TRBV2 CASGGNQPQHF TGTGCCAGCGGAGGAAATCAGCCCCAGCATTTT
TRBD2 TRBJ2-1 once TRBV7-9 CASSKLTSGSNEQFF TGTGCCAGCAGCAAATTAACTAGCGGGAGTAATGAGCAGTTCTTC
- TRBJ2-3 - TRBV28 CASSTWDTQYF TGTGCCAGCAGTACATGGGATACGCAGTATTTT
- TRBJ2-7 - TRBV4-1 CASSQVGSEQYF TGCGCCAGCAGCCAAGTGGGATCCGAGCAGTACTTC
- TRBJ1-5 - TRBV7-9 CASSLTNGPQHF TGTGCCAGCAGCTTAACCAACGGGCCCCAGCATTTT
TRBD1 TRBJ2-5 once TRBV28 CASSRGQGRQETQYF TGTGCCAGCAGCCGGGGACAGGGACGACAAGAGACCCAGTACTTC
- TRBJ1-2 once TRBV6-6 CASRLTGSRGYTF TGTGCCAGCAGGCTGACGGGGAGTAGGGGCTACACCTTC
TRBD1 TRBJ2-5 - TRBV10-3 CAISGSVGTGETQYF TGTGCCATCAGTGGGTCCGTAGGGACAGGAGAGACCCAGTACTTC
- TRBJ1-1 - TRBV6-6 CASSYTASGENTEAFF TGTGCCAGCAGTTACACGGCGAGCGGGGAGAACACTGAAGCTTTCTTT